Below, 19 T cell receptor beta chains from the same sample are listed, as sequenced in a study of cytomegalovirus exposure and HLA in healthy donors. A multiplex PCR was run with 60 Vbeta primers and 13 Jbeta primers. TCRdb keeps only in-frame clones here, not all; method: immunoSEQ multiplex PCR. The table shows 130,000 or so clones, with about 83% occurring only once. Specimen: PBMCs. Receptors were obtained from a man younger than 45 in good health and CMV-seronegative.

The J gene is TRBJ1-2, the V gene TRBV10-3, with D possibly TRBD1 on 5 matching bases. V shed 6 bases and J shed 0 bases, with 11 bases lying between them. The germline CDR1 and CDR2 sequences are ENHRY and SYGVKD. The CDR3 length is 14 residues. DNA for the CDR3: TGTGCCATCAGCGGGACTGTAGCTAACTATGGCTACACCTTC. Its translation: CAISGTVANYGYTF.

The chain carries TRBV5-5 and TRBJ1-4, with 9 bases that match TRBD1. V lost 3 bases, J lost 13 bases, and 16 bases stayed unmatched. CDR1 SGHKS and CDR2 YYEKEE come from the germline V gene (reference sequence). The CDR3 covers 16 residues. Here the CDR3 DNA reads TGTGCCAGCAGCTGGTCCGGACAGGGGAGAGATGAGGGACTGTTTTTT. Translated, it gives CASSWSGQGRDEGLFF. Full variable domain (outside the CDR3, taken from reference TRBV5-5 and TRBJ1-4): DAGVTQSPTHLIKTRGQQVTLRCSPISGHKSVSWYQQVLGQGPQFIFQYYEKEERGRGNFPDRFSARQFPNYSSELNVNALLLGDSALYLCASSWSGQGRDEGLFFGSGTQLSVL.

The chain is built from TRBV4-1 and TRBJ2-7, with 8 nucleotides matching TRBD2. Trimming removed 1 base from V and 5 bases from J; junction bases left unmatched: 7. Per the germline V gene, CDR1 is MGHRA and CDR2 is YSYEKL. The CDR3 covers 15 residues. The CDR3, as DNA: TGCGCCAGCAGCCAAGCGGGGGGGGGAGCAGACGAGCAGTACTTC. Its protein product is CASSQAGGGADEQYF.

The chain combines TRBV2 with TRBJ2-7; the match to TRBD2 covers 12 bases. The CDR3 extends over 18 amino acids. From germline, CDR1 is SNHLY and CDR2 FYNNEI. V gave up 6 bases and J gave up 1 base; unmatched junction bases: 13. The CDR3 region is CASRLGRGLAGISYEQYF. The CDR3 nucleotides read TGTGCCAGCAGACTCGGAAGAGGACTAGCGGGAATATCCTACGAGCAGTACTTC.

The chain joins TRBV4-1 to TRBJ2-3; D possibly corresponds to TRBD1 (5 bases). Per germline, CDR1 MGHRA and CDR2 YSYEKL. The V end lost 4 bases, the J end lost 4 bases, and 24 bases lay between the germline ends. This CDR3 comprises 18 residues. The CDR3 nucleotides read TGCGCCAGCAGCCCTCGAGAGTCCAGGGATTGGAGATCAGATACGCAGTATTTT. Translating gives CASSPRESRDWRSDTQYF.

This clone came up a few times. This rearrangement joins TRBV15 to TRBJ2-7; 9 bases match TRBD1. Per the germline V gene, CDR1 is LNHNV and CDR2 is YYDKDF (reference sequence). CDR3 length equals 15 residues. The V and J ends lost 1 base and 6 bases, in that order; junction bases with no gene match: 7. The CDR3: CATSRGSGTGTEQYF. In nucleotides, the CDR3 is TGTGCCACCAGCAGAGGTTCCGGGACAGGGACCGAGCAGTACTTC.

The chain employs TRBV28 and TRBJ2-2; TRBD1 matches at 9 bases. V shed 6 bases and J 2 bases; nucleotides not matched to a gene: 7. CDR1 and CDR2 (germline): MDHEN, SYDVKM. This CDR3 has 16 amino acids. The CDR3 here is CASSVGQGLNTGELFF. The CDR3 DNA sequence: TGTGCCAGCAGCGTAGGACAGGGGCTAAACACCGGGGAGCTGTTTTTT.

This sequence joins TRBV5-6 and TRBJ2-6; D might be TRBD1 (6 bases). The germline gives CDR1 SGHDT, CDR2 YYEEEE. With 5 bases removed from V and 1 base from J, the gap between germline ends came to 10 bases. The CDR3 sequence is 15 residues long. CDR3 sequence: CASSSRGSGANVLTF. DNA of the CDR3: TGTGCCAGCAGTTCCAGGGGTTCTGGGGCCAACGTCCTGACTTTC.

This clone was seen once. V gene TRBV27 combines with J gene TRBJ1-6; possible D gene TRBD1, 5 bases. The CDR3 has 14 residues. In germline, CDR1 is MNHEY, CDR2 SMNVEV (reference sequence). V was cut by 4 bases and J by 6 bases, with 10 bases left in between. DNA for the CDR3: TGTGCCAGCAGTTCGACAGCACTTAATTCACCCCTCCACTTT. Residues: CASSSTALNSPLHF.

The rearrangement joins TRBV7-3 to TRBJ1-2, with a tentative D call TRBD1 (6 bases). V was cut by 5 bases and J by 6 bases, with 19 bases left in between. The germline gives CDR1 SGHTA, CDR2 FQGTGA. The CDR3 covers 15 residues. This CDR3 is CASSLTGTKGDGYTF. The CDR3, as DNA: TGTGCCAGCAGCCTGACAGGAACAAAGGGTGATGGCTACACCTTC.

The chain employs TRBV14 and TRBJ1-1; D possibly corresponds to TRBD1 (5 bases). The CDR3 runs 15 residues. Trimming removed 6 bases at V and 3 bases at J, with 17 bases between. Germline V gene sequence: CDR1 SGHDN, CDR2 FVKESK. The CDR3 sequence is CASSLGGVAHTEAFF. The CDR3 DNA reads as TGTGCCAGCAGTCTGGGGGGGGTGGCGCACACTGAAGCTTTCTTT.

Remarks on this clone: The sample contains more than one DNA sequence encoding this CDR3. The V and J genes are TRBV2 and TRBJ1-5; possibly TRBD1 for D (6 bases). CDR3 length: 13 residues. The ends were cut back, 7 bases at V and 2 bases at J, with 9 bases in the middle. The germline gives CDR1 SNHLY, CDR2 FYNNEI. This CDR3 is CASTGQGNQPQHF. The CDR3 DNA reads TGTGCCAGCACGGGACAAGGCAATCAGCCCCAGCATTTT.

The V call is TRBV7-7, the J call TRBJ2-5; 7 bases align to TRBD2. Germline V gene sequence: CDR1 SSHAT, CDR2 FNYEAQ (reference sequence). Losses at the gene ends were 5 bases for V and 3 bases for J; bases not matched to a gene: 6. There are 14 residues in the CDR3. CDR3 loop: CASSHPGGEETQYF. CDR3 coding DNA: TGTGCCAGCAGCCACCCTGGGGGGGAAGAGACCCAGTACTTC.

In its sample, this clone was seen once. V gene TRBV6-5 combines with J gene TRBJ2-7; D not certain. Trimming shortened V by 2 bases and J by 1 base, and 15 bases separated the two germline ends. The CDR3 is 16 residues long. In germline, CDR1 is MNHEY, CDR2 SVGAGI. CDR3 sequence reads: CASSYGIGGPSYEQYF. In DNA form, the CDR3 reads TGTGCCAGCAGTTACGGAATCGGCGGTCCTTCCTACGAGCAGTACTTC.

The rearrangement links TRBV28 to TRBJ1-3, with D unresolved. V was pared by 7 bases and J by 2 bases, with 12 bases between. The CDR3 consists of 14 residues. Germline CDR1 and CDR2: MDHEN and SYDVKM. In DNA, the CDR3 is TGTGCCAGCACCCCCTTGGGAGCTGGAAACACCATATATTTT. Amino acid sequence: CASTPLGAGNTIYF. The full variable domain, rest sourced from reference TRBV28 and TRBJ1-3, is DVKVTQSSRYLVKRTGEKVFLECVQDMDHENMFWYRQDPGLGLRLIYFSYDVKMKEKGDIPEGYSVSREKKERFSLILESASTNQTSMYLCASTPLGAGNTIYFGEGSWLTVV.

This clone occurred once. The chain carries TRBV23-1 and TRBJ2-1, with TRBD1 matching 7 bases. TRBV23-1 belongs to the ORF category, with a function that is uncertain. CDR3 length: 15 amino acids. Trimming cost V 1 base and J 5 bases; bases outside gene matches: 5. The CDR3 bases are TGCGCCAGCAGTCAATGTCGACAGGGTGACAATGAGCAGTTCTTC. Translated: CASSQCRQGDNEQFF.

This clone was picked up a small number of times. V and J are TRBV27 and TRBJ1-5; D gene ambiguous. The V and J ends lost 5 bases and 1 base respectively, with 6 bases between them. The CDR3 is 13 residues long. Germline V gene sequence: CDR1 MNHEY, CDR2 SMNVEV (reference sequence). Here the CDR3 reads CASSKLSNQPQHF. The CDR3, as DNA: TGTGCCAGCAGTAAGCTAAGCAATCAGCCCCAGCATTTT.

This chain joins TRBV7-8 and TRBJ2-1, with 10 positions matching TRBD2. The CDR3 totals 15 residues. Germline loops: CDR1 SGHVS, CDR2 FQNEAQ. Trimming took 4 bases from V and 4 from J; bases not matched to a gene: 4. In DNA, the CDR3 is TGTGCCAGCAGCTCCCGGACTAGCGGTTACAATGAGCAGTTCTTC. As protein: CASSSRTSGYNEQFF.

The chain couples TRBV18 to TRBJ2-1; TRBD2 agrees at 7 bases. The CDR3 runs 16 residues. With V trimmed by 3 bases and J by 6 bases, 11 bases remained unmatched. The germline V gene encodes CDR1 KGHSH and CDR2 LQKENI. The CDR3 nucleotides read TGTGCCAGCTCACCGGGGGAGAGCGGGGTAATCAATGAGCAGTTCTTC. Translation: CASSPGESGVINEQFF.